Listed below are T cell receptor beta chains from one sample, sequenced in a study of T cell responses to AZD1222 COVID-19 vaccine. This table comes from immunoSEQ multiplex PCR, and its TCRdb copy is limited to in-frame clones, with some not included. The sample shows some 97,000 clones, around 87% of them seen only once. Sequenced material: peripheral blood, taken on day 0 of AZD1222 vaccination. The receptors were gathered from an adult in good health. The CDR3 runs from the conserved cysteine through the conserved F or W. The order of the fields is V gene, clone size, J gene, D gene, CDR3 DNA, CDR3 protein. The D gene is left open where the match is weak. Size is omitted from some rows. Given values are once, few, many or a class for expanded clones.

V: TRBV10-3; size: .; J: TRBJ2-1; D: TRBD1; DNA: TGTGCCACAAGGCGGGACAGGGGTTACAATGAGCAGTTCTTC; CDR3: CATRRDRGYNEQFF
V: TRBV2; size: .; J: TRBJ2-5; D: TRBD2; DNA: TGTGCCAGCAGGGGGGGGTACGAAGAGACCCAGTACTTC; CDR3: CASRGGYEETQYF
V: TRBV18; size: .; J: TRBJ1-1; D: .; DNA: TGTGCCAGCTCACCACCGGTGGGCTATGGAGAGGTGATCTTT; CDR3: CASSPPVGYGEVIF
V: TRBV6-5; size: .; J: TRBJ2-4; D: .; DNA: TGTGCCAGCGGCCGACTAGGGAAAAACATTCAGTACTTC; CDR3: CASGRLGKNIQYF
V: TRBV18; size: .; J: TRBJ1-1; D: .; DNA: TGTGCCAGCTCACCACTTGGGGCCAACACTGAAGCTTTCTTT; CDR3: CASSPLGANTEAFF
V: TRBV5-5; size: .; J: TRBJ1-5; D: TRBD1; DNA: TGTGCCAGCAGCACGGACAGGGGTGCTGATCAGCCCCAGCATTTT; CDR3: CASSTDRGADQPQHF
V: TRBV29-1; size: few; J: TRBJ1-2; D: .; DNA: TGCAGCGTTGAAGATCTGTTAGGAGCCCCCAGTGGCTACACCTTC; CDR3: CSVEDLLGAPSGYTF
V: TRBV5-1; size: .; J: TRBJ2-7; D: TRBD1; DNA: TGCGCCAGCAGCGTGGGGACAGGGGGAGGTGAGCAGTACTTC; CDR3: CASSVGTGGGEQYF
V: TRBV6-2/TRBV6-3; size: .; J: TRBJ1-2; D: TRBD1; DNA: TGTGCCAGCAGTCCGACAGGGGACGGCTATGGCTACACCTTC; CDR3: CASSPTGDGYGYTF
V: TRBV7-2; size: .; J: TRBJ2-1; D: .; DNA: TGTGCCAGCAGCTCGGACAGCTATTACAATGAGCTGTTCTTC; CDR3: CASSSDSYYNELFF
V: TRBV6-6; size: .; J: TRBJ1-1; D: TRBD1; DNA: TGTGCCAGCAGTCGACGGGACAGTGGGAACACTGAAGCTTTCTTT; CDR3: CASSRRDSGNTEAFF
V: TRBV19; size: .; J: TRBJ1-2; D: TRBD1; DNA: TGTGCCAGTAGTATACGCCAGACAGGCTCAGGGACAGCCTATGGCTACACCTTC; CDR3: CASSIRQTGSGTAYGYTF
V: TRBV15; size: .; J: TRBJ1-5; D: .; DNA: TGTGCCACCAGCAGAGATTACGGGGGGCGAAACCAGCCCCAGCATTTT; CDR3: CATSRDYGGRNQPQHF
V: TRBV7-9; size: .; J: TRBJ1-2; D: .; DNA: TGTGCCAGCACCGAGGCGGGGTCTGGCTACACCTTC; CDR3: CASTEAGSGYTF
V: TRBV19; size: .; J: TRBJ1-4; D: .; DNA: TGTGCCAGTAGTAGAGACGACGATGAAAAACTGTTTTTT; CDR3: CASSRDDDEKLFF
V: TRBV10-1; size: .; J: TRBJ1-3; D: .; DNA: TGCGCCAGCCCCAGGACCACACAGGGCTCTGGAAACACCATATATTTT; CDR3: CASPRTTQGSGNTIYF
V: TRBV19; size: .; J: TRBJ2-3; D: .; DNA: TGTGCCATCCGGGACCGGGGCACAGATACGCAGTATTTT; CDR3: CAIRDRGTDTQYF
V: TRBV14; size: .; J: TRBJ1-1; D: TRBD1; DNA: TGTGCCAGCAGCCTGGGACAGGGGACTATCTTT; CDR3: CASSLGQGTIF
V: TRBV7-2; size: .; J: TRBJ1-2; D: .; DNA: TGTGCCAGCAGCTTAGCCTTGACAATCTATGGCTACACCTTC; CDR3: CASSLALTIYGYTF
V: TRBV3-1/TRBV3-2; size: few; J: TRBJ1-2; D: .; DNA: TGTGCCAGCAGCCAAGATCCATCCGGGTATGGCTACACCTTC; CDR3: CASSQDPSGYGYTF
V: TRBV19; size: .; J: TRBJ2-1; D: .; DNA: TGTGCCAGTAGTATAGGGGGGAGGCATAATGAGCAGTTCTTC; CDR3: CASSIGGRHNEQFF
V: TRBV5-8; size: .; J: TRBJ1-6; D: .; DNA: TGTGCCAGCAGCTCGACTCAACAGGCCTTCTCCTATAATTCACCCCTCCACTTT; CDR3: CASSSTQQAFSYNSPLHF
V: TRBV7-2; size: .; J: TRBJ2-1; D: TRBD1; DNA: TGTGCCAGCGGACGGGACAGGGGGCCGATTGAGCAGTTCTTC; CDR3: CASGRDRGPIEQFF
V: TRBV5-1; size: .; J: TRBJ1-2; D: .; DNA: TGCGCCAGCAGCCCTTCTGGTGGCGACTATGGCTACACCTTC; CDR3: CASSPSGGDYGYTF
V: TRBV19; size: .; J: TRBJ1-1; D: TRBD1; DNA: TGTGCCAGTGGTGACAGGGGCACTGAAGCTTTCTTT; CDR3: CASGDRGTEAFF
V: TRBV18; size: .; J: TRBJ2-1; D: TRBD2; DNA: TGTGCCAGCTCACCCCCGGGACTAGCGGGGTTAGGTGAGCAGTTCTTC; CDR3: CASSPPGLAGLGEQFF
V: TRBV6-2/TRBV6-3; size: .; J: TRBJ1-1; D: .; DNA: TGTGCCAGCAGTCGCCAGGGATACACTGAAGCTTTCTTT; CDR3: CASSRQGYTEAFF
V: TRBV4-1; size: .; J: TRBJ1-3; D: .; DNA: TGCGCCAGCAGCCAAGATCGGATGGACACCATATATTTT; CDR3: CASSQDRMDTIYF
V: TRBV7-3; size: .; J: TRBJ2-1; D: TRBD2; DNA: TGTGCCAGCAGTCTGGCCGGGACTAGCGGGAACAATGAGCAGTTCTTC; CDR3: CASSLAGTSGNNEQFF
V: TRBV28; size: .; J: TRBJ2-2; D: TRBD2; DNA: TGTGCCAGCAGTTTAGCGGGGGGTGAGACCGGGGAGCTGTTTTTT; CDR3: CASSLAGGETGELFF
V: TRBV6-5; size: .; J: TRBJ1-5; D: .; DNA: TGTGCCAGCCTGCCGTCCAGGGAAAATCAGCCCCAGCATTTT; CDR3: CASLPSRENQPQHF
V: TRBV28; size: .; J: TRBJ1-2; D: .; DNA: TGTGCCACCCCTACCCAAGGCAGCTATGGCTACACCTTC; CDR3: CATPTQGSYGYTF
V: TRBV29-1; size: .; J: TRBJ2-1; D: .; DNA: TGCAGCGTCAGACTAGGAGGTTACAATGAGCAGTTCTTC; CDR3: CSVRLGGYNEQFF
V: TRBV4-3; size: few; J: TRBJ1-2; D: TRBD1; DNA: TGCGCCAGCAGCCAAGATCGGACAGGGGGCGGTGGCTACACCTTC; CDR3: CASSQDRTGGGGYTF
V: TRBV3-1/TRBV3-2; size: .; J: TRBJ1-2; D: .; DNA: TGTGCCAGCAGCCAAGATCAAGGTAGTCGAGGGGTCTATGGCTACACCTTC; CDR3: CASSQDQGSRGVYGYTF
V: TRBV6-5; size: .; J: TRBJ1-4; D: TRBD1; DNA: TGTGCCAGCAGAAAGACAGGGGCGAATGAAAAACTGTTTTTT; CDR3: CASRKTGANEKLFF
V: TRBV12-3/TRBV12-4; size: .; J: TRBJ1-6; D: .; DNA: TGTGCCAGCAGTTTAGATGGACCCTCACCCCTCCACTTT; CDR3: CASSLDGPSPLHF
V: TRBV29-1; size: once; J: TRBJ2-3; D: TRBD2; DNA: TGCAGCGCCACCTTGGCCAGCGGGGGCGGCAATACGCAGTATTTT; CDR3: CSATLASGGGNTQYF
V: TRBV15; size: .; J: TRBJ1-2; D: TRBD1; DNA: TGTGCCACCAGCAGAGATGCAGGGGGTATCTATGGCTACACCTTC; CDR3: CATSRDAGGIYGYTF
V: TRBV4-3; size: .; J: TRBJ2-7; D: .; DNA: TGCGCCAGCAGCCTCACAGGGTCCTACGAGCAGTACTTC; CDR3: CASSLTGSYEQYF
V: TRBV9; size: .; J: TRBJ2-6; D: .; DNA: TGTGCCAGCAGCGTACCAATTTCTGGGGCCAACGTCCTGACTTTC; CDR3: CASSVPISGANVLTF
V: TRBV4-2; size: .; J: TRBJ2-7; D: .; DNA: TGTGCCAGCAGCCAACCACAACGCGGTGGAGGCTACGAGCAGTACTTC; CDR3: CASSQPQRGGGYEQYF
V: TRBV19; size: .; J: TRBJ1-5; D: TRBD1; DNA: TGTGCCAGTAGGCCCGGTTCAGGGGGAAGCAATCAGCCCCAGCATTTT; CDR3: CASRPGSGGSNQPQHF
V: TRBV28; size: .; J: TRBJ1-5; D: .; DNA: TGTGCCAGCAGCCGGAATCAGCCCCAGCATTTT; CDR3: CASSRNQPQHF
V: TRBV7-7; size: .; J: TRBJ2-2; D: TRBD2; DNA: TGTGCTAGCAGCTTAGCGGGGAACACCGGGGAGCTGTTTTTT; CDR3: CASSLAGNTGELFF
V: TRBV9; size: once; J: TRBJ2-2; D: .; DNA: TGTGCCAGCAGCGTTCGGGCCCTGAACACCGGGGAGCTGTTTTTT; CDR3: CASSVRALNTGELFF
V: TRBV11-2; size: .; J: TRBJ1-5; D: .; DNA: TGTGCCAGCAGCTTATCCCGTTGGCAGCCCCAGCATTTT; CDR3: CASSLSRWQPQHF
V: TRBV30; size: .; J: TRBJ1-5; D: TRBD1; DNA: TGTGCCTGGAGTGTACGGACAGGGGCCCTGCCCCAGCATTTT; CDR3: CAWSVRTGALPQHF
V: TRBV10-3; size: .; J: TRBJ2-3; D: TRBD2; DNA: TGTGCCATCAGGGGGGGGATGGCCAGCACAGATACGCAGTATTTT; CDR3: CAIRGGMASTDTQYF
V: TRBV9; size: once; J: TRBJ1-2; D: TRBD1; DNA: TGTGCCAGCAGCGTAGTCCCCGGGACAGGGAACTATGGCTACACCTTC; CDR3: CASSVVPGTGNYGYTF
V: TRBV28; size: .; J: TRBJ1-1; D: TRBD1; DNA: TGTGCCAGCAGGCAGGGGGTAGGTGAAGCTTTCTTT; CDR3: CASRQGVGEAFF
V: TRBV7-8; size: .; J: TRBJ2-1; D: .; DNA: TGTGCCAGCAGCTTAACACACTCAAGTGGGTACAATGAGCAGTTCTTC; CDR3: CASSLTHSSGYNEQFF
V: TRBV6-5; size: .; J: TRBJ1-5; D: TRBD1; DNA: TGTGCCAGCAGTCGGACAGGGGGTCAACCCCAGCATTTT; CDR3: CASSRTGGQPQHF
V: TRBV5-5; size: .; J: TRBJ1-6; D: .; DNA: TGTGCCAGCAGCTTGGGGGGGGATTCACCCCTCCACTTT; CDR3: CASSLGGDSPLHF
V: TRBV6-5; size: .; J: TRBJ1-6; D: .; DNA: TGTGCCAGCAGTTACGAGGCCAAATCACCCCTCCACTTT; CDR3: CASSYEAKSPLHF
V: TRBV6-5; size: once; J: TRBJ1-3; D: .; DNA: TGTGCCAGCAGTTGGAGATACTCTGGAAACACCATATATTTT; CDR3: CASSWRYSGNTIYF
V: TRBV5-5; size: .; J: TRBJ2-1; D: TRBD1; DNA: TGTGCCAGCAGCGGAGGGGACAGGGTGGCGTGGAATGAGCAGTTCTTC; CDR3: CASSGGDRVAWNEQFF
V: TRBV5-1; size: once; J: TRBJ2-7; D: .; DNA: TGCGCCAGCAGCTTGGATAGCTCCAACGAGCAGTACTTC; CDR3: CASSLDSSNEQYF